The clone carrying this T cell receptor (beta chain) has more than one count but fewer than ten. The antigen is unknown. Time point reported: week 35, safety follow-up. Every vaccination contained 300 ug of the mutant IDH1 20-mer peptide and was paired with topical imiquimod. This table comes from immunoSEQ multiplex PCR, and its TCRdb copy is limited to in-frame clones, with some not included. The sample yields tens of thousands of clones, 65% to 90% seen once. The data were obtained in a study of a mutant IDH1 vaccine in newly diagnosed glioma. V was cut by 8 bases and J by 0 bases, with 14 bases left in between. This CDR3 contains 15 residues. Germline V gene data show CDR1 as MNHEY and CDR2 as SVGAGI.

This rearrangement joins TRBV6-5 to TRBJ2-1; a possible D gene is TRBD2 (6 bases). The sequence was obtained from a middle-aged woman with glioma. Some clones in this sample may be carry-over from other donors' samples. The source material was PBMCs, sampled from a glioma patient whose treatment included an IDH1 peptide vaccine. CDR3 amino acids: CASRRERGSYNEQFF. The CDR3 DNA is TGTGCCAGCCGGAGGGAGAGGGGCTCCTACAATGAGCAGTTCTTC.